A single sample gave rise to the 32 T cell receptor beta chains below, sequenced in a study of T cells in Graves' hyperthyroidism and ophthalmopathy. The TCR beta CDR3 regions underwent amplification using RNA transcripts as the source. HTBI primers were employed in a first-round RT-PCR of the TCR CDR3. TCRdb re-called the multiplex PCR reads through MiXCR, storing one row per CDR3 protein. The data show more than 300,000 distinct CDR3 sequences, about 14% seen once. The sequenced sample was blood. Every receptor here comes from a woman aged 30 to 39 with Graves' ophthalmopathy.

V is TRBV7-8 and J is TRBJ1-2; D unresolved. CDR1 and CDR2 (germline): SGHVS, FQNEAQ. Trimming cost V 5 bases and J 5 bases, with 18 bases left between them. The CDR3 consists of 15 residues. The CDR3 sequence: CASSRTEFRGYGYTF. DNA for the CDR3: TGTGCCAGCAGCAGAACGGAGTTTCGTGGGTATGGCTACACCTTC.

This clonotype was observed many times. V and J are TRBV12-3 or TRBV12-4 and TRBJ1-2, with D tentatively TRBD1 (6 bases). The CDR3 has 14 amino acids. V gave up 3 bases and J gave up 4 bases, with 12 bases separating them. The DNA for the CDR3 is TGTGCCAGCAGTTTCTCGGGGGCTCCCTATGGCTACACCTTC. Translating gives CASSFSGAPYGYTF.

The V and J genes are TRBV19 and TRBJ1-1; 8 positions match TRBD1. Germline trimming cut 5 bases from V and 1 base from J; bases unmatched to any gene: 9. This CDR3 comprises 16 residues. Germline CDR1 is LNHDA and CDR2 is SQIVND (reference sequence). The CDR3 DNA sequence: TGTGCCAGTAGTCATACGGGAGGACAGGGGAACACTGAAGCTTTCTTT. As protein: CASSHTGGQGNTEAFF.

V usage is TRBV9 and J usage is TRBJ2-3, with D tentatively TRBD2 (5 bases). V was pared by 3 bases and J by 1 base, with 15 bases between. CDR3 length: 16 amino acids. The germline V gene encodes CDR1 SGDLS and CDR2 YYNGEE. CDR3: CASSERASGGTDTQYF. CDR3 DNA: TGTGCCAGCAGCGAGAGGGCCTCCGGGGGCACAGATACGCAGTATTTT.

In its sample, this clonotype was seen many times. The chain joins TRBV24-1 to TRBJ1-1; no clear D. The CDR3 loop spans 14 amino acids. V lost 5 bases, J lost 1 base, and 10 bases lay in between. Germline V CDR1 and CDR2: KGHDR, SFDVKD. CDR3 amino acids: CATSGHGRNTEAFF. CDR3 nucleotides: TGTGCCACCAGTGGGCACGGGAGGAACACTGAAGCTTTCTTT.

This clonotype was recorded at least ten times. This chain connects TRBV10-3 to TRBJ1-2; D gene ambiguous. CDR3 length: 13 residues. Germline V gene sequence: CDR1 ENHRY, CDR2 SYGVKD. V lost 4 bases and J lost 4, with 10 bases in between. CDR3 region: CAISGGITYGYTF. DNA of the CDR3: TGTGCCATCAGTGGGGGAATAACCTATGGCTACACCTTC.

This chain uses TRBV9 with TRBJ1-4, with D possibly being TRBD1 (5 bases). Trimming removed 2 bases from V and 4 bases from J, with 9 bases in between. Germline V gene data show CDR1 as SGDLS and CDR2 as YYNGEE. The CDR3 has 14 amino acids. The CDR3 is CASSVGTNNEKLFF. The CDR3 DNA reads TGTGCCAGCAGCGTCGGGACGAATAATGAAAAACTGTTTTTT.

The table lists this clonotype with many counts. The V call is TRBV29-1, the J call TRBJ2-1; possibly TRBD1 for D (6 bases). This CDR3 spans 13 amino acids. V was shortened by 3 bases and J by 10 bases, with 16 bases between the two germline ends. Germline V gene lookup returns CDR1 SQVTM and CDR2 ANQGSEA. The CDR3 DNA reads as TGCAGCGTTGACCCCAGGGAAGGGGGAGAGCAGTTCTTC. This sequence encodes CSVDPREGGEQFF.

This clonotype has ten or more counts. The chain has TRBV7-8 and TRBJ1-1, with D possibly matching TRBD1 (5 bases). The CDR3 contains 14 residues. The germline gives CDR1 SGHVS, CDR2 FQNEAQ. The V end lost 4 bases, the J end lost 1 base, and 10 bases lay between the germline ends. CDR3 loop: CASSSDRRNTEAFF. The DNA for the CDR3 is TGTGCCAGCAGCTCCGACAGAAGGAACACTGAAGCTTTCTTT.

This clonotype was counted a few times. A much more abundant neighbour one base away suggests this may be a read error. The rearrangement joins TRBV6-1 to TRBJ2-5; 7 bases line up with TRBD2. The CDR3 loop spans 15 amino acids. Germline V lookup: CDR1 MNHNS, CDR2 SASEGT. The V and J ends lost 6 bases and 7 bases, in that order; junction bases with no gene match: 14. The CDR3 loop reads CASSLSGLSGGTQYF. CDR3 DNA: TGTGCCAGCAGCTTGTCGGGGCTTTCGGGAGGGACCCAGTACTTC.

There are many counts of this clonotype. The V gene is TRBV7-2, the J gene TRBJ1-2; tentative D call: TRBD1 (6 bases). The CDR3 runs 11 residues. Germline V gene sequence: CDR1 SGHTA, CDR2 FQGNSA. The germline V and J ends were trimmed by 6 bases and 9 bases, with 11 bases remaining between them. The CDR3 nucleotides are TGTGCCAGCAGTACTCAGGGGAGCTACACCTTC. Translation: CASSTQGSYTF.

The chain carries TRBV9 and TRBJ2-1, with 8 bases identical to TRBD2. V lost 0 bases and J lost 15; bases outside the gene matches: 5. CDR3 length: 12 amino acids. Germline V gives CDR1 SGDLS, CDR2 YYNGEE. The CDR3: CASSVVAGGLFF. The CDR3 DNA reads TGTGCCAGCAGCGTAGTTGCGGGGGGCCTGTTCTTC.

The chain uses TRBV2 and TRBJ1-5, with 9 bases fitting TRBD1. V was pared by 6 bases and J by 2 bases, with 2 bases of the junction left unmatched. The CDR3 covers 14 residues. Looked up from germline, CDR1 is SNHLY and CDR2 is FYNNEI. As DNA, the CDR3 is TGTGCCAGCAGGGGACAGGGACGCAATCAGCCCCAGCATTTT. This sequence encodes CASRGQGRNQPQHF.

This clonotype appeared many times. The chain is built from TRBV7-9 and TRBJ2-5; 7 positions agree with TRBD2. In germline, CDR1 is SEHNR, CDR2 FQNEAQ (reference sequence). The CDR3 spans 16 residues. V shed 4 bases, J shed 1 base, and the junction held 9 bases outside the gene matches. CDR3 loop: CASSSSGGGGQETQYF. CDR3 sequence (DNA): TGTGCCAGCAGCTCTAGCGGTGGGGGGGGCCAAGAGACCCAGTACTTC.

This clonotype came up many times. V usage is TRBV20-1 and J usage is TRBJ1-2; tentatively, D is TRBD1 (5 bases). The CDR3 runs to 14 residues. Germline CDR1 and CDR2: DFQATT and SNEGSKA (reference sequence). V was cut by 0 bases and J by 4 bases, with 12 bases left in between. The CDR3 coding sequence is TGCAGTGCTAGAGATCTCAGGACAACCTATGGCTACACCTTC. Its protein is CSARDLRTTYGYTF.

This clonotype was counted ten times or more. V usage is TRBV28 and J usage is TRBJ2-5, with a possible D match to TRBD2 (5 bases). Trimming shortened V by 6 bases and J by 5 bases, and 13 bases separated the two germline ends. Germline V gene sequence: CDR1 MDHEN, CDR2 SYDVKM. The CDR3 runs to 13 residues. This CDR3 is CASSSPPGETQYF. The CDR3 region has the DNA TGTGCCAGCAGCTCCCCACCGGGGGAGACCCAGTACTTC.

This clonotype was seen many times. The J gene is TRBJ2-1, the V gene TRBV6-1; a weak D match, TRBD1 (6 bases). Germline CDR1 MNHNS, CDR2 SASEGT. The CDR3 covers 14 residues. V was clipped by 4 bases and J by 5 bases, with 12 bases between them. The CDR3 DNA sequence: TGTGCCAGCAGTGTTGGGGGCGTGGACAATGAGCAGTTCTTC. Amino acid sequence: CASSVGGVDNEQFF.

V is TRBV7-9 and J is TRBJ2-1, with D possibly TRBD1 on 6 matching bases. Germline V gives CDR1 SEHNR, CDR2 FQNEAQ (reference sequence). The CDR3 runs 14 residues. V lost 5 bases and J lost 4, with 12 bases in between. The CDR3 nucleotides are TGTGCCAGCAGCGTTGGACAGCTTTACAATGAGCAGTTCTTC. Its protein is CASSVGQLYNEQFF.

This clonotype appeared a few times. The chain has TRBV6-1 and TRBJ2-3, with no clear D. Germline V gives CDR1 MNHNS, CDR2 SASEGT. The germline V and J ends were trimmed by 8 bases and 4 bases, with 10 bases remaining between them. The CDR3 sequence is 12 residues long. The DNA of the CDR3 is TGTGCCAGCGGTCCGGAGTCAGATACGCAGTATTTT. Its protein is CASGPESDTQYF.

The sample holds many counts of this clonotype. The DNA of the CDR3 is TGTGCCAGCAGCTTCCCTACACGGGACAGGGCCTATGGCTACACCTTC. Residues: CASSFPTRDRAYGYTF. This chain connects TRBV5-5 to TRBJ1-2; 9 bases match TRBD1. Per germline, CDR1 SGHKS and CDR2 YYEKEE (reference sequence). With V trimmed by 2 bases and J by 4 bases, 9 bases remained unmatched. The CDR3 length is 16 residues.

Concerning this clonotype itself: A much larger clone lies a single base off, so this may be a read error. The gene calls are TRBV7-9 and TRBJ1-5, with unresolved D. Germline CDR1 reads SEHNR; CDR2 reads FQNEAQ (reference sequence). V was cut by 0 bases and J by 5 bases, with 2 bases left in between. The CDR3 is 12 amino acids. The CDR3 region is CASSLADQPQHF. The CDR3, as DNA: TGTGCCAGCAGCTTAGCGGATCAGCCCCAGCATTTT.

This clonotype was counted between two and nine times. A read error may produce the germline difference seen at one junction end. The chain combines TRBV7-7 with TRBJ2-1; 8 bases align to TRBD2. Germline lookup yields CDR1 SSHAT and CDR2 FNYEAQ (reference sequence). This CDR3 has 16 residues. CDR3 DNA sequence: TGTGCTAGCAGCTTAGGCCGTACTAGCGGATACAATGAGCAGTTCTTC. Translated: CASSLGRTSGYNEQFF.

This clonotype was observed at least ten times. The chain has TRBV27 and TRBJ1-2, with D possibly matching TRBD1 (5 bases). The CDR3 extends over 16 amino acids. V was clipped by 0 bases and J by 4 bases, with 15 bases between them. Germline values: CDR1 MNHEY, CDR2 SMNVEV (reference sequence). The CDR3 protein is CASSLSWDPRGYGYTF. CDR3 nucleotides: TGTGCCAGCAGTTTATCGTGGGACCCACGGGGCTATGGCTACACCTTC.

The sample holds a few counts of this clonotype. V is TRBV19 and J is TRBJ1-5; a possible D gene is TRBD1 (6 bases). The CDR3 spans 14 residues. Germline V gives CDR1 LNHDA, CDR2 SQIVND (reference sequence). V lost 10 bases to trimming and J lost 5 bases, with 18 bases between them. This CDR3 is CATSGDIYYQPQHF. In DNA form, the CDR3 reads TGTGCCACCTCCGGGGACATTTACTATCAGCCCCAGCATTTT.

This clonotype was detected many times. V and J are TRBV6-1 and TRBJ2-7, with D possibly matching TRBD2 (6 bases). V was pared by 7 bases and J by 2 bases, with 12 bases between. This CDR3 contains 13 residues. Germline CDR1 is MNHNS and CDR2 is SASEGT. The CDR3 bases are TGTGCCAGCACCCGGGGGTCACCCTACGAGCAGTACTTC. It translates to CASTRGSPYEQYF.

The CDR3 loop reads CASSSGGGGGNIQYF. CDR3 DNA: TGTGCCAGCAGCTCCGGGGGGGGGGGCGGGAACATTCAGTACTTC. V and J are TRBV2 and TRBJ2-4; 8 bases line up with TRBD2. The ends lost 6 bases at V and 7 bases at J; junction bases unmatched: 11. The CDR3 extends over 15 amino acids. Germline V lookup: CDR1 SNHLY, CDR2 FYNNEI.

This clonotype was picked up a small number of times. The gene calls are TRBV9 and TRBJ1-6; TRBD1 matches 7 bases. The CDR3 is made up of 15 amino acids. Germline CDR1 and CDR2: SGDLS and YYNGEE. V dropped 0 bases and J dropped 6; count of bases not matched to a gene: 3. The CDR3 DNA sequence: TGTGCCAGCAGCGTAGAGGGACAGCGTAATTCACCCCTCCACTTT. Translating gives CASSVEGQRNSPLHF. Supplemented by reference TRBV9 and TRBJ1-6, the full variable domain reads DSGVTQTPKHLITATGQRVTLRCSPRSGDLSVYWYQQSLDQGLQFLIQYYNGEERAKGNILERFSAQQFPDLHSELNLSSLELGDSALYFCASSVEGQRNSPLHFGNGTRLTVT.

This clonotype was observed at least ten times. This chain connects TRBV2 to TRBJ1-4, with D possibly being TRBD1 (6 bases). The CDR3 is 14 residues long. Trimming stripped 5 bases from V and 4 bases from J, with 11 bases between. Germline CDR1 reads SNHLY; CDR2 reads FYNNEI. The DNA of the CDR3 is TGTGCCAGCAGTCTGACAGGTGATAATGAAAAACTGTTTTTT. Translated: CASSLTGDNEKLFF.

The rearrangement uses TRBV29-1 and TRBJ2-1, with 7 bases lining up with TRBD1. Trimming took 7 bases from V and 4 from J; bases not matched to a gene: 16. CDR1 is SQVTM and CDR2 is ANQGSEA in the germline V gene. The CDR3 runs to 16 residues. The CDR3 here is CSAVTGTEQAYNEQFF. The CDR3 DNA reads TGCAGCGCCGTAACCGGGACAGAGCAAGCATACAATGAGCAGTTCTTC.

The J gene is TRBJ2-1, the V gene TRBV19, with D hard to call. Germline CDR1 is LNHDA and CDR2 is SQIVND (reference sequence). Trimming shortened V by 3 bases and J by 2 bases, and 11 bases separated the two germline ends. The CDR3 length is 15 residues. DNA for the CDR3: TGTGCCAGTAGTATTGGGCTAGAACCCTACAATGAGCAGTTCTTC. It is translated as CASSIGLEPYNEQFF.

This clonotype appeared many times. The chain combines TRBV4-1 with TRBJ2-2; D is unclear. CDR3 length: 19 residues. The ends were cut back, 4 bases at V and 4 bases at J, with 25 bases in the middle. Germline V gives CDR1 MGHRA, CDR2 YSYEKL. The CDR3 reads CASSPEDGSAVSPTGELFF. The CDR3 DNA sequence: TGCGCCAGCAGCCCTGAAGACGGCTCGGCTGTCAGTCCCACCGGGGAGCTGTTTTTT.

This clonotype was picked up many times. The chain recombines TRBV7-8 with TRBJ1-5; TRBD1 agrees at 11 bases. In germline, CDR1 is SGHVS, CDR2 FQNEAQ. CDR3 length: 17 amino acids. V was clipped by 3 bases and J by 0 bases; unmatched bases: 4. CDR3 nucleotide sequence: TGTGCCAGCAGCTTTCGGGACAGGGGGTATAGCAATCAGCCCCAGCATTTT. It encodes CASSFRDRGYSNQPQHF.